A single sample is the source of the 25 T cell receptor beta chains below, sequenced in a study of cytomegalovirus exposure and HLA in healthy donors (dated by TCRdb to about 2017). Receptors were amplified or captured by the immunoSEQ multiplex PCR assay. For the multiplex PCR, a mixture combining 60 forward primers for TCR Vbeta segments and 13 reverse primers for TCR Jbeta segments was used. TCRdb holds this immuneACCESS table with in-frame rearrangements only. Some clones are missing; in checked studies, unresolved V genes explain under half, and the rest has no known cause. The sample has about 96,000 clones on record, 65% to 85% of them singletons. The ten most abundant clones make up around 3% of the sample. Sequencing was done on a sample of PBMCs. The source is a man younger than 40 in good health and CMV-seronegative.

The rearrangement joins TRBV5-1 to TRBJ1-4, with 9 bases aligning to TRBD1. Germline CDR1 and CDR2: SGHRS and YFSETQ. J lost 6 bases, V lost 7 bases, and 13 bases had no gene match. The CDR3 is 16 amino acids. The CDR3 DNA reads TGCGCCAGCCGTACGTTGTCCGGGACAGGGTATGAAAAACTGTTTTTT. Translating it yields CASRTLSGTGYEKLFF. Combining the CDR3 with reference TRBV5-1 and TRBJ1-4 gives the whole variable domain KAGVTQTPRYLIKTRGQQVTLSCSPISGHRSVSWYQQTPGQGLQFLFEYFSETQRNKGNFPGRFSGRQFSNSRSEMNVSTLELGDSALYLCASRTLSGTGYEKLFFGSGTQLSVL.

The chain is built from TRBV2 and TRBJ1-1; a weak D match, TRBD1 (5 bases). The CDR3 is 14 amino acids. Germline assignment: CDR1 SNHLY and CDR2 FYNNEI. Between the trimmed V and J ends, which lost 5 bases and 4 bases, there was a span of 14 bases. The CDR3 DNA reads as TGTGCCAGCAGTCCCCGGCCGGGGGGCACTGAAGCTTTCTTT. Its translation is CASSPRPGGTEAFF.

This clone has a handful of counts. This sequence joins TRBV28 and TRBJ1-4, with D perhaps matching TRBD1 (5 bases). The ends were cut back, 5 bases at V and 4 bases at J, with 23 bases in the middle. Germline V gene sequence: CDR1 MDHEN, CDR2 SYDVKM. The CDR3 is 18 residues long. Here the CDR3 reads CASSTFFSRQTLNEKLFF. The CDR3 DNA sequence: TGTGCCAGCAGTACATTTTTCTCGAGACAGACCCTTAATGAAAAACTGTTTTTT.

The chain uses TRBV5-1 and TRBJ2-7; the match to TRBD2 covers 8 bases. This CDR3 is built from 14 residues. V dropped 6 bases and J dropped 2; count of bases not matched to a gene: 7. Germline lookup yields CDR1 SGHRS and CDR2 YFSETQ. CDR3 in DNA: TGCGCCAGCATGCCGGGGGGGACCCCCTACGAGCAGTACTTC. It yields the protein CASMPGGTPYEQYF.

The rearrangement links TRBV6-1 to TRBJ2-7; D may be TRBD2 (5 bases). Trimming took 4 bases from V and 3 from J, leaving 10 bases between them. This CDR3 comprises 13 residues. CDR1 MNHNS and CDR2 SASEGT come from the germline V gene. The CDR3 is CASSVGLLYEQYF. The CDR3, as DNA: TGTGCCAGCAGTGTAGGACTCCTCTACGAGCAGTACTTC.

This clone was picked up a small number of times. V usage is TRBV7-9 and J usage is TRBJ1-6, with TRBD1 as a possible D gene (5 bases). From germline, CDR1 is SEHNR and CDR2 FQNEAQ (reference sequence). The CDR3 has 15 amino acids. The V gene lost 5 bases and the J gene lost 4 bases, with 12 bases spanning the gap. The CDR3: CASSLGGRYNSPLHF. CDR3 in DNA: TGTGCCAGCAGCCTGGGGGGAAGATATAATTCACCCCTCCACTTT.

The V call is TRBV6-1, the J call TRBJ1-5; TRBD1 aligns across 7 bases. CDR1 and CDR2 (germline): MNHNS, SASEGT. CDR3 length equals 16 residues. J gave up 7 bases and V 2 bases, and 11 bases lay outside the gene matches. CDR3 amino acids: CASSESGGVGSQPQHF. CDR3 bases: TGTGCCAGCAGTGAATCAGGGGGAGTAGGGAGCCAGCCCCAGCATTTT.

The chain links TRBV7-3 to TRBJ2-2; no clear D gene. The ends were cut back, 5 bases at V and 4 bases at J, with 8 bases in the middle. Germline-derived CDR1 and CDR2 are SGHTA and FQGTGA. The CDR3 has 13 residues. The CDR3 DNA sequence: TGTGCCAGCAGCCCCATTAGCACCGGGGAGCTGTTTTTT. It is translated as CASSPISTGELFF.

The chain recombines TRBV5-6 with TRBJ2-7; possibly TRBD1 for D (5 bases). CDR3 length equals 13 residues. V gave up 5 bases and J gave up 2 bases, with 11 bases separating them. Germline CDR1 and CDR2: SGHDT and YYEEEE. The CDR3 DNA is TGTGCCAGCAGATCCAGGGCGGCCTACGAGCAGTACTTC. It is translated as CASRSRAAYEQYF.

The chain is built from TRBV5-6 and TRBJ1-2; D is possibly TRBD1 (6 bases). V was cut by 1 base and J by 4 bases, with 14 bases left in between. CDR1 and CDR2 (germline): SGHDT, YYEEEE. The CDR3 is 15 amino acids. The CDR3 bases are TGTGCCAGCAGCTTGTTTCGGGGGGCCGGCTATGGCTACACCTTC. Translating it yields CASSLFRGAGYGYTF.

In regard to this clone: The junction differs from germline at one of its ends, possibly a read error. The chain links TRBV30 to TRBJ1-3, with 8 positions matching TRBD1. CDR1 and CDR2 (germline): GTSNPN, SVGIG (reference sequence). This CDR3 contains 13 residues. CDR3 sequence: CAWSTTRDRRRHF. The CDR3 DNA follows: TGTGCCTGGAGTACTACCCGGGACAGGAGACGACATTTT.

The rearrangement uses TRBV19 and TRBJ2-5; 10 nucleotides match TRBD2. Per germline, CDR1 LNHDA and CDR2 SQIVND (reference sequence). This CDR3 has 19 residues. Trimming removed 1 base from V and 5 bases from J; junction bases left unmatched: 16. CDR3 sequence: CASSIGIVAGGPEGETQYF. The CDR3 coding sequence is TGTGCCAGTAGTATAGGGATAGTAGCGGGGGGACCCGAGGGGGAGACCCAGTACTTC.

This chain uses TRBV7-3 with TRBJ1-5; D remains ambiguous. Looked up from germline, CDR1 is SGHTA and CDR2 is FQGTGA. V lost 2 bases to trimming and J lost 4 bases, with 12 bases between them. CDR3 length: 15 residues. CDR3 residues: CASSLLQMENQPQHF. CDR3 DNA sequence: TGTGCCAGCAGCTTACTTCAGATGGAGAATCAGCCCCAGCATTTT.

This chain connects TRBV2 to TRBJ1-5; 7 nucleotides match TRBD1. V lost 6 bases to trimming and J lost 6 bases; unmatched junction nucleotides: 11. Per germline, CDR1 SNHLY and CDR2 FYNNEI. This CDR3 contains 15 residues. Here the CDR3 DNA reads TGTGCCAGCAGCCCCGTAGGGGGCAGGGGTCAGCCCCAGCATTTT. This codes for CASSPVGGRGQPQHF.

This clone was detected only a few times. This rearrangement joins TRBV7-9 to TRBJ2-5, with 15 positions matching TRBD2. Germline V gene lookup returns CDR1 SEHNR and CDR2 FQNEAQ (reference sequence). V trimming: 4 bases; J trimming: 1 base; junction bases outside the gene matches: 4. The CDR3 length is 17 residues. For the CDR3, the DNA is TGTGCCAGCAGCTCCGGACTAGCGGGGGGGATCCAAGAGACCCAGTACTTC. It encodes CASSSGLAGGIQETQYF.

The chain combines TRBV7-3 with TRBJ2-1, with 7 nucleotides matching TRBD1. Germline V gene sequence: CDR1 SGHTA, CDR2 FQGTGA. Unmatched junction bases numbered 2, after V lost 2 bases and J lost 4 bases. CDR3 length equals 14 residues. The CDR3 loop reads CASSLGQEYNEQFF. CDR3 nucleotide sequence: TGTGCCAGCAGCTTAGGACAGGAATACAATGAGCAGTTCTTC.

The V gene is TRBV15, the J gene TRBJ2-5; possibly TRBD1 for D (5 bases). Trimming cost V 0 bases and J 2 bases, with 10 bases left between them. Germline V CDR1 and CDR2: LNHNV, YYDKDF (reference sequence). There are 15 residues in the CDR3. The DNA of the CDR3 is TGTGCCACCAGCAGAGAAGACAGTTCTCAAGAGACCCAGTACTTC. As protein: CATSREDSSQETQYF.

The chain joins TRBV6-5 to TRBJ2-7; 7 bases map to TRBD1. V shed 6 bases, J shed 1 base, and the junction held 6 bases outside the gene matches. From germline, CDR1 is MNHEY and CDR2 SVGAGI. The CDR3 is 14 amino acids. Here the CDR3 reads CASSLLTGSYEQYF. The CDR3 DNA reads TGTGCCAGCAGCTTATTGACAGGGTCCTACGAGCAGTACTTC.

The rearrangement uses TRBV28 and TRBJ2-7; TRBD2 is a possible D gene (6 bases). Germline assignment: CDR1 MDHEN and CDR2 SYDVKM. CDR3 length: 16 residues. V was clipped by 6 bases and J by 0 bases, with 18 bases between them. The CDR3 reads CASSKGGTRGSYEQYF. In DNA form, the CDR3 reads TGTGCCAGCAGCAAGGGCGGGACGCGGGGCTCCTACGAGCAGTACTTC.

The chain carries TRBV7-2 and TRBJ1-6, with D unresolved. The V gene lost 4 bases and the J gene lost 4 bases, with 8 bases spanning the gap. Germline CDR1 reads SGHTA; CDR2 reads FQGNSA. The CDR3 contains 14 residues. The CDR3 nucleotides are TGTGCCAGCAGCTCCATTTTTTATAATTCACCCCTCCACTTT. This translates into CASSSIFYNSPLHF.

The rearrangement links TRBV29-1 to TRBJ1-2, with a possible D match to TRBD1 (5 bases). V lost 7 bases and J lost 2, with 8 bases in between. The CDR3 loop spans 11 amino acids. Germline CDR1 and CDR2: SQVTM and ANQGSEA. The DNA for the CDR3 is TGCAGCGGCGGGGGAAACTATGGCTACACCTTC. It encodes CSGGGNYGYTF.

V is TRBV5-1 and J is TRBJ1-1, with TRBD1 identical over 9 bases. With 1 base clipped from V and 3 bases from J, the junction kept 4 bases outside the gene matches. The length of the CDR3 is 15 residues. Germline lookup yields CDR1 SGHRS and CDR2 YFSETQ. Here the CDR3 DNA reads TGCGCCAGCAGCTTGTTGGGACAGGGCGACACTGAAGCTTTCTTT. This gives the protein CASSLLGQGDTEAFF.

This clone was seen only once. The chain carries TRBV27 and TRBJ2-1; weak D call: TRBD1 (6 bases). The CDR3 consists of 17 residues. The V gene lost 6 bases and the J gene lost 8 bases, with 26 bases spanning the gap. Looked up from germline, CDR1 is MNHEY and CDR2 is SMNVEV (reference sequence). This CDR3 is CASSRSINRALTDEQFF. CDR3 DNA: TGTGCCAGCAGCCGAAGCATTAACAGGGCCCTCACCGATGAGCAGTTCTTC.

This clone came up a few times. This sequence joins TRBV19 and TRBJ2-5; D possibly corresponds to TRBD2 (6 bases). The ends were cut back, 1 base at V and 2 bases at J, with 8 bases in the middle. The CDR3 sequence is 14 residues long. Germline V CDR1 and CDR2: LNHDA, SQIVND (reference sequence). CDR3 in amino acids: CASSIVGGQETQYF. CDR3 bases: TGTGCCAGTAGTATAGTAGGAGGGCAAGAGACCCAGTACTTC.

The CDR3: CASSTNAELRNYGYTF. The CDR3 DNA reads as TGTGCCAGCTCAACAAATGCGGAGTTAAGGAACTATGGCTACACCTTC. The chain is built from TRBV18 and TRBJ1-2, with no clear D. CDR3 length: 16 residues. CDR1 and CDR2 (germline): KGHSH, LQKENI. The germline V and J ends were trimmed by 5 bases and 2 bases, with 18 bases remaining between them.